The 24 T cell receptor beta chains below were found in one sample sequenced in a study of CD8+CD57+ T cells in acquired aplastic anemia. Profiles of TCR beta VDJ and CDR3 were generated from a genomic DNA template. TCRdb re-called the reads through MiXCR, storing one row per CDR3 protein. The profile shows some 120,000 distinct CDR3 sequences, approximately 50% of them singletons. Sequenced patients had shown CD8+CD57+ cell expansion by flow cytometry. Source material: sorted CD4+, CD8+, or CD8+CD57+ T cells (not recorded which) from PBMCs. The receptors stem from a human donor with aplastic anemia.

V gene TRBV29-1 combines with J gene TRBJ1-2, with D unresolved. Per germline, CDR1 SQVTM and CDR2 ANQGSEA. V lost 4 bases and J 8 bases, leaving 14 bases between the germline ends. The CDR3 contains 12 residues. The CDR3 DNA is TGCAGCGTTGGGCCAACCCTGCAAGGCTACACCTTC. Protein product: CSVGPTLQGYTF.

The rearrangement uses TRBV28 and TRBJ2-7; D is uncertain. V was clipped by 5 bases and J by 2 bases, with 13 bases between them. Germline CDR1 is MDHEN and CDR2 is SYDVKM. CDR3 length: 14 amino acids. CDR3 nucleotides: TGTGCCAGCAGTCCGATTAGATATGCCTACGAGCAGTACTTC. This translates into CASSPIRYAYEQYF. The complete variable domain, with remaining parts taken from reference TRBV28 and TRBJ2-7, reads DVKVTQSSRYLVKRTGEKVFLECVQDMDHENMFWYRQDPGLGLRLIYFSYDVKMKEKGDIPEGYSVSREKKERFSLILESASTNQTSMYLCASSPIRYAYEQYFGPGTRLTVT.

This clonotype has more than one count but fewer than ten. The gene calls are TRBV4-3 and TRBJ2-1, with D perhaps matching TRBD1 or TRBD2 (7 bases each). V was shortened by 4 bases and J by 7 bases, with 23 bases between the two germline ends. This CDR3 has 17 amino acids. In germline, CDR1 is LGHNA, CDR2 YSLEER. The CDR3 DNA reads as TGCGCCAGCAGCCCAGAAAGGGAGGGGGCGGGGTGGAATGAGCAGTTCTTC. This translates into CASSPEREGAGWNEQFF.

The chain is built from TRBV6-1 and TRBJ2-7, with D possibly being TRBD2 (5 bases). The CDR3 is 16 amino acids. Germline values: CDR1 MNHNS, CDR2 SASEGT. V was clipped by 2 bases and J by 6 bases, with 20 bases between them. CDR3 in DNA: TGTGCCAGCAGTGAATGGATTGGGGAGCGGTACGCCGAGCAGTACTTC. It encodes CASSEWIGERYAEQYF.

The V call is TRBV10-3, the J call TRBJ1-1, with 8 bases matching TRBD1. Unmatched junction bases numbered 7, after V lost 3 bases and J lost 4 bases. This CDR3 is built from 15 residues. In germline, CDR1 is ENHRY, CDR2 SYGVKD. In DNA, the CDR3 is TGTGCCATCAGTGACCGGACAGGGCGAGTCACTGAAGCTTTCTTT. Translating gives CAISDRTGRVTEAFF.

This clonotype has only a few counts. This chain uses TRBV10-3 with TRBJ2-3; D is unresolved. This CDR3 comprises 11 residues. Germline values: CDR1 ENHRY, CDR2 SYGVKD. V lost 3 bases and J 6 bases, leaving 4 bases between the germline ends. This chain's CDR3 is CAISDSDTQYF. Here the CDR3 DNA reads TGTGCCATCAGTGATTCCGATACGCAGTATTTT.

This clonotype was counted only a few times. The rearrangement joins TRBV7-2 to TRBJ2-7, with 7 positions matching TRBD2. Germline V lookup: CDR1 SGHTA, CDR2 FQGNSA. The J segment lost 2 bases and the V segment lost 6 bases, leaving 4 bases of the junction unmatched. The CDR3 loop spans 13 amino acids. In DNA form, the CDR3 reads TGTGCCAGCAGGATCAGCGGGACCTACGAGCAGTACTTC. Encoded protein: CASRISGTYEQYF.

This clonotype turned up a few times. The chain combines TRBV5-6 with TRBJ1-1; no clear D. V lost 2 bases and J 2 bases, leaving 16 bases between the germline ends. The length of the CDR3 is 16 residues. Germline V lookup: CDR1 SGHDT, CDR2 YYEEEE. This CDR3 reads CASSLTPSNLNTEAFF. The CDR3 bases are TGTGCCAGCAGCTTAACCCCTTCGAACCTTAACACTGAAGCTTTCTTT.

The V call is TRBV7-6, the J call TRBJ2-7; perhaps D is TRBD1 or TRBD2 (5 bases each). CDR3 length: 13 residues. Germline V CDR1 and CDR2: SGHVS, FNYEAQ. The ends were cut back, 4 bases at V and 2 bases at J, with 9 bases in the middle. The CDR3 protein is CASSSGRTYEQYF. The CDR3 DNA sequence: TGTGCCAGCAGCTCGGGACGGACCTACGAGCAGTACTTC.

The rearrangement joins TRBV11-1 to TRBJ2-5; 7 bases fit TRBD1. This CDR3 is 17 amino acids long. V trimming: 0 bases; J trimming: 0 bases; junction bases outside the gene matches: 7. Germline CDR1 is SGHAT and CDR2 is FQDESV (reference sequence). The CDR3 loop reads CASSLAGQATYQETQYF. CDR3 DNA sequence: TGTGCCAGCAGCTTAGCCGGACAGGCGACGTACCAAGAGACCCAGTACTTC.

As DNA, the CDR3 is TGCAGCGCCGAGGACAGCTACGAGCAGTACTTC. It translates to CSAEDSYEQYF. The chain carries TRBV29-1 and TRBJ2-7; D may be TRBD1 (6 bases). This CDR3 region has 11 residues. Per germline, CDR1 SQVTM and CDR2 ANQGSEA. Trimming left V 7 bases short and J 3 bases short, with 10 bases between.

The J gene is TRBJ1-5, the V gene TRBV5-6; 9 bases are a match to TRBD1. The CDR3 totals 17 residues. The J segment lost 8 bases and the V segment lost 2 bases, leaving 14 bases of the junction unmatched. Looked up from germline, CDR1 is SGHDT and CDR2 is YYEEEE. CDR3 sequence reads: CASSLATGTGNHEPQHF. DNA for the CDR3: TGTGCCAGCAGCTTAGCAACCGGGACAGGGAATCATGAGCCCCAGCATTTT.

The chain carries TRBV2 and TRBJ2-1; D unresolved. The CDR3 covers 15 residues. Germline V CDR1 and CDR2: SNHLY, FYNNEI. Trimming left V 7 bases short and J 3 bases short, with 16 bases between. The CDR3 protein is CASTGPTPVYNEQFF. CDR3 bases: TGTGCCAGCACCGGACCCACCCCGGTCTACAATGAGCAGTTCTTC.

The V gene is TRBV7-8, the J gene TRBJ2-2, with 7 nucleotides matching TRBD2. Trimming at V came to 6 bases and at J to 6 bases, leaving 10 bases not matched to a gene. CDR3 length: 15 amino acids. Germline V gene sequence: CDR1 SGHVS, CDR2 FQNEAQ. CDR3 nucleotide sequence: TGTGCCAGCAGAACCTGGCGGGAGCCACCCGGGGAGCTGTTTTTT. Translated: CASRTWREPPGELFF.

This clonotype was counted many times. This sequence joins TRBV19 and TRBJ1-5; D is undetermined. The CDR3 runs to 14 residues. Per the germline V gene, CDR1 is LNHDA and CDR2 is SQIVND (reference sequence). V lost 3 bases to trimming and J lost 3 bases, with 9 bases between them. The CDR3 DNA reads TGTGCCAGTAGTATCTTTGGGGTCAATCAGCCCCAGCATTTT. Translation: CASSIFGVNQPQHF.

This clonotype was detected ten times or more. The rearrangement links TRBV9 to TRBJ2-7, with 7 bases that match TRBD2. The ends lost 2 bases at V and 1 base at J; junction bases unmatched: 9. The CDR3 contains 16 residues. Germline assignment: CDR1 SGDLS and CDR2 YYNGEE. As DNA, the CDR3 is TGTGCCAGCAGCGTCGCGGGGGACGTTAGTTCCTACGAGCAGTACTTC. Its protein product is CASSVAGDVSSYEQYF.

The chain is built from TRBV7-3 and TRBJ2-5; 7 nucleotides align to TRBD2. The CDR3 consists of 13 residues. With 4 bases clipped from V and 2 bases from J, the junction kept 1 base outside the gene matches. The germline gives CDR1 SGHTA, CDR2 FQGTGA. DNA of the CDR3: TGTGCCAGCAGCTGGGGGGGACAAGAGACCCAGTACTTC. Translation: CASSWGGQETQYF.

This sequence joins TRBV7-3 and TRBJ2-7; TRBD1 might be the D (6 bases). Germline values: CDR1 SGHTA, CDR2 FQGTGA. V lost 5 bases and J lost 3, with 11 bases in between. The CDR3 has 13 amino acids. The CDR3 spells CASSPDSLYEQYF. The CDR3 bases are TGTGCCAGCAGCCCGGACAGCCTCTACGAGCAGTACTTC.

The rearrangement uses TRBV19 and TRBJ2-7; a weak D match, TRBD2 (6 bases). This CDR3 region has 13 residues. V was cut by 9 bases and J by 2 bases, with 14 bases left in between. The germline V gene has CDR1 LNHDA and CDR2 SQIVND (reference sequence). CDR3 protein: CASARAGPYEQYF. CDR3 bases: TGTGCCAGCGCCCGAGCGGGCCCCTACGAGCAGTACTTC.

V gene TRBV19 combines with J gene TRBJ1-1, with a weak D call TRBD1 (6 bases). V dropped 5 bases and J dropped 5 bases, with 15 bases sitting between them. The germline CDR1 and CDR2 sequences are LNHDA and SQIVND (reference sequence). The CDR3 has 14 amino acids. In DNA form, the CDR3 reads TGTGCCAGTAGTCTACAGGGTGAGGGGACTGAAGCTTTCTTT. This encodes CASSLQGEGTEAFF.

The chain employs TRBV4-1 and TRBJ1-1; D is unclear. The CDR3 consists of 13 residues. V was shortened by 2 bases and J by 4 bases, with 8 bases between the two germline ends. CDR1 and CDR2 (germline): MGHRA, YSYEKL. The CDR3 region has the DNA TGCGCCAGCAGCCAACGATCGAGCACTGAAGCTTTCTTT. It encodes CASSQRSSTEAFF.

V gene TRBV24-1 combines with J gene TRBJ2-3; 13 nucleotides align to TRBD2. The V gene's germline CDR1 is KGHDR and CDR2 SFDVKD. Trimming took 12 bases from V and 3 from J; bases not matched to a gene: 14. This CDR3 has 17 residues. In nucleotides, the CDR3 is TGTGCCCGGCCCGAAGTACTAGCGGGGGGGCCAACAGATACGCAGTATTTT. Translated: CARPEVLAGGPTDTQYF.

This clonotype was recorded at least ten times. CDR3 in amino acids: CASSALPGQRDSPLHF. The CDR3 region has the DNA TGTGCCAGCAGTGCCTTACCAGGACAGCGAGATTCACCCCTCCACTTT. V and J are TRBV6-1 and TRBJ1-6, with D possibly matching TRBD1 (6 bases). The V end lost 4 bases, the J end lost 8 bases, and 18 bases lay between the germline ends. Per germline, CDR1 MNHNS and CDR2 SASEGT. There are 16 residues in the CDR3.

This clonotype was counted a few times. This chain links TRBV20-1 with TRBJ1-3; 8 positions match TRBD1. Germline values: CDR1 DFQATT, CDR2 SNEGSKA (reference sequence). This CDR3 is 14 amino acids long. Trimming at V came to 6 bases and at J to 2 bases, leaving 6 bases not matched to a gene. CDR3 amino acids: CSAKLTGAGNTIYF. The CDR3 nucleotides read TGCAGTGCGAAATTGACAGGGGCTGGAAACACCATATATTTT.